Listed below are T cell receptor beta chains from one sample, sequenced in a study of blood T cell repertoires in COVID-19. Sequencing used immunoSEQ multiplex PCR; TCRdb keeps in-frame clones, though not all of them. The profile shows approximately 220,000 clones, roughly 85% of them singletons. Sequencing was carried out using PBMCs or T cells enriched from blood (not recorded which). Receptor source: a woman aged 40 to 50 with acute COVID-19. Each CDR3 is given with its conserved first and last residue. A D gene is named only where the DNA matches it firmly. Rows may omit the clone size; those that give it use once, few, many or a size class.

CASSLGTGKGNTIYF	TGTGCCAGCAGCTTAGGTACGGGGAAAGGAAACACCATATATTTT	.	TRBV7-9	TRBJ1-3	.
CASSARPREGELFF	TGTGCCAGCAGCGCCCGACCGAGGGAGGGGGAGCTGTTTTTT	.	TRBV7-3	TRBJ2-2	.
CASSTGTSGSYTDTQYF	TGTGCCAGCAGTACCGGGACTAGCGGGAGTTACACAGATACGCAGTATTTT	.	TRBV28	TRBJ2-3	TRBD2
CSASPGLAGGFSSGANVLTF	TGCAGTGCTAGTCCCGGACTAGCGGGAGGGTTTAGCTCTGGGGCCAACGTCCTGACTTTC	.	TRBV20-1	TRBJ2-6	TRBD2
CATSIGTGRFEPQHF	TGTGCCACCAGCATTGGGACAGGGAGATTCGAGCCCCAGCATTTT	.	TRBV15	TRBJ1-5	TRBD1
CASSIKRGYNEQFF	TGTGCCAGTAGTATCAAACGCGGGTACAATGAGCAGTTCTTC	.	TRBV19	TRBJ2-1	.
CSAPDFYGYTF	TGCAGTGCTCCGGACTTTTATGGCTACACCTTC	.	TRBV20-1	TRBJ1-2	.
CASSDGTGVSYEQYF	TGCGCCAGCAGTGATGGGACAGGGGTCTCCTACGAGCAGTACTTC	.	TRBV5-1	TRBJ2-7	TRBD1
CASSLPIYTSTDTQYF	TGTGCCAGCAGCTTACCGATCTATACTAGCACAGATACGCAGTATTTT	.	TRBV11-3	TRBJ2-3	.
CASRGGQGNTGELFF	TGTGCCAGCAGGGGGGGACAGGGGAACACCGGGGAGCTGTTTTTT	.	TRBV6-5	TRBJ2-2	TRBD1
CSVISIGTGVKVPEAFF	TGCAGCGTCATTTCAATCGGGACAGGGGTAAAAGTCCCTGAAGCTTTCTTT	.	TRBV29-1	TRBJ1-1	TRBD1
CASSTGQGVSGANVLTF	TGTGCCAGCAGCACAGGACAGGGGGTCTCTGGGGCCAACGTCCTGACTTTC	.	TRBV11-3	TRBJ2-6	TRBD1
CASRTKGQETQYF	TGTGCCAGCAGGACTAAAGGGCAAGAGACCCAGTACTTC	many	TRBV25-1	TRBJ2-5	.
CASSQTVAAGYTF	TGTGCCAGCAGCCAGACAGTAGCGGCTGGCTACACCTTC	.	TRBV14	TRBJ1-2	.
CASSVGQRNTEAFF	TGTGCCAGTAGTGTGGGACAGAGGAACACTGAAGCTTTCTTT	once	TRBV19	TRBJ1-1	TRBD1
CASRRHPTNEKLFF	TGTGCCAGCAGACGACACCCAACTAATGAAAAACTGTTTTTT	.	TRBV28	TRBJ1-4	.
CASSQGETQYF	TGTGCCAGCAGCCAGGGGGAGACCCAGTACTTC	once	TRBV11-3	TRBJ2-5	.
CATSDFRDRAPEEQYF	TGTGCCACCAGTGATTTCCGGGACAGGGCCCCTGAAGAGCAGTACTTC	.	TRBV24-1	TRBJ2-7	TRBD1
CASRRTDSYEQYF	TGTGCCAGCAGGAGGACAGACTCCTACGAGCAGTACTTC	few	TRBV6-5	TRBJ2-7	.
CASSSEGNYGYTF	TGTGCCAGCAGTTCAGAGGGTAACTATGGCTACACCTTC	.	TRBV27	TRBJ1-2	.
CATSDLHGEGTDTQYF	TGTGCCACCAGTGATTTGCATGGGGAGGGCACAGATACGCAGTATTTT	.	TRBV24-1	TRBJ2-3	.
CASSLDGGPYEQYF	TGTGCCAGCAGCTTAGACGGGGGTCCCTACGAGCAGTACTTC	.	TRBV7-9	TRBJ2-7	.
CASSLGPGNYGYTF	TGTGCCAGCAGCTTGGGTCCGGGGAACTATGGCTACACCTTC	.	TRBV5-5	TRBJ1-2	.
CASQGPLGSRQGNQPQHF	TGTGCCAGCCAAGGGCCCCTTGGGAGCAGGCAGGGCAATCAGCCCCAGCATTTT	.	TRBV21-1	TRBJ1-5	.
CATSDPSGSHEQYF	TGTGCCACCAGTGACCCTAGCGGGAGCCACGAGCAGTACTTC	.	TRBV24-1	TRBJ2-7	TRBD2
CASSLSGTDLYEQYF	TGTGCCAGCTCTCTCTCCGGGACAGACCTCTACGAGCAGTACTTC	.	TRBV18	TRBJ2-7	TRBD1
CASGTPYSNQPQHF	TGTGCCAGTGGGACACCGTATAGCAATCAGCCCCAGCATTTT	.	TRBV28	TRBJ1-5	.
CASSRLTPGTGETGNEQFF	TGTGCCAGCAGCCGCCTAACTCCCGGGACAGGGGAGACCGGGAATGAGCAGTTCTTC	once	TRBV3-1/TRBV3-2	TRBJ2-1	TRBD1
CAVLDRVMTEAFF	TGTGCCGTCCTTGACAGGGTGATGACTGAAGCTTTCTTT	.	TRBV19	TRBJ1-1	TRBD1
CASSQGQQGGNQPQHF	TGCGCCAGCAGCCAAGGTCAGCAGGGTGGCAATCAGCCCCAGCATTTT	.	TRBV4-1	TRBJ1-5	.
CASSTGRTSGSNEQFF	TGTGCCAGCAGCACGGGGAGGACTAGCGGGAGCAATGAGCAGTTCTTC	few	TRBV9	TRBJ2-1	TRBD2
CASSLNALAGGPGWYEQYF	TGCGCCAGCAGCTTGAACGCGTTAGCGGGAGGGCCGGGGTGGTACGAGCAGTACTTC	.	TRBV5-1	TRBJ2-7	TRBD2
CASRWTSGNQETQYF	TGTGCCAGCAGGTGGACTAGCGGGAACCAAGAGACCCAGTACTTC	many	TRBV4-2	TRBJ2-5	TRBD2
CASSPSDRNSPLHF	TGTGCCAGCAGTCCAAGCGACAGGAATTCACCCCTCCACTTT	.	TRBV27	TRBJ1-6	.
CASSVTTQGPTQYF	TGTGCCAGCAGCGTAACAACACAGGGACCTACGCAGTATTTT	.	TRBV9	TRBJ2-3	.
CASSVGRWGGSTQETQYF	TGTGCCAGCAGCGTAGGACGCTGGGGAGGGTCCACTCAAGAGACCCAGTACTTC	.	TRBV9	TRBJ2-5	TRBD2
CASSGSVDGYTF	TGTGCCAGCAGCGGGAGTGTCGATGGCTACACCTTC	.	TRBV28	TRBJ1-2	.
CASSLAFGGGNTEAFF	TGTGCCAGCAGCTTAGCGTTCGGGGGTGGGAACACTGAAGCTTTCTTT	.	TRBV7-2	TRBJ1-1	.